This is a list of T cell receptor beta chains from one sample in a study of regulatory T cells in long-lasting Graves disease. MiXCR was run by TCRdb on the multiplex PCR reads, yielding one entry per CDR3 protein. The table records about 500,000 distinct CDR3 sequences, approximately 12% of them present only once. These data are also associated with another study on T cells in Graves' hyperthyroidism and ophthalmopathy.

The sequencing here drew on peripheral blood mononuclear cells (PBMCs), taken at new diagnosis, from a patient treated with antithyroid drugs. These receptors were collected from a woman aged 25 to 39 with Graves disease. Each CDR3 is given with its conserved first and last residue. The D gene is left open where the match is weak. Rows give clone size only sometimes, using once, few, many, or a class for an expanded clone.

>TRBV6-2/TRBV6-3|few|NA|TRBJ1-4
TGTGCCAGCAGGCGCCTCGAGTGGCAGGGGTCGGGTGAAAAACTGTTTTTT
CASRRLEWQGSGEKLFF
>TRBV6-1|NA|TRBD2|TRBJ2-1
TGTGCCAGCAGTGATCTAGCGGGAGGGCCAAGGAATGAGCAGTTCTTC
CASSDLAGGPRNEQFF
>TRBV28|many|NA|TRBJ2-7
TGTGCCAGCACCTTAGAGCCCTCAGGGGCTGGCTACGAGCAGTACTTC
CASTLEPSGAGYEQYF
>TRBV7-9|many|TRBD2|TRBJ2-1
TGTGCCAGCAGCTCCAGACTAGCGGGGGACAATGAGCAGTTCTTC
CASSSRLAGDNEQFF
>TRBV20-1|NA|NA|TRBJ1-1
TGCAGTGCTAGAGATGTTGACAGCTACACTGAAGCTTTCTTT
CSARDVDSYTEAFF
>TRBV2|many|NA|TRBJ1-2
TGTGCCAGCAGCCCTCCCTATAACTATGGCTACACCTTC
CASSPPYNYGYTF
>TRBV6-2/TRBV6-3|NA|TRBD1|TRBJ2-1
TGTGCCAGCAGTGAAGCACAGGGGGCCTACAATGAGCAGTTCTTC
CASSEAQGAYNEQFF
>TRBV6-2/TRBV6-3|few|NA|TRBJ2-1
TGTGCCAGCAGTGACATACAGGCGAGGAGATACAATGAGCAGTTCTTC
CASSDIQARRYNEQFF
>TRBV18|many|NA|TRBJ1-1
TGTGCCAGCTCACCCCCGGGACGGGTGACTGAAGCTTTCTTT
CASSPPGRVTEAFF
>TRBV5-1|NA|NA|TRBJ2-2
TGCGCCAGCAGGATCAGCGGAAACACCGGGGAGCTGTTTTTT
CASRISGNTGELFF
>TRBV11-2|NA|NA|TRBJ1-2
TGTGCCAGCAGCCCCGAGTGGGGGAACTATGGCTACACCTTC
CASSPEWGNYGYTF
>TRBV20-1|many|NA|TRBJ1-6
TGCAGTGCCATATACCTGGGGTCACCCCTCCACTTT
CSAIYLGSPLHF
>TRBV3-1|few|TRBD2|TRBJ2-2
TGTGCCAGCAGCCCAAGGGGACTAGCAGACAACACCGGGGAGCTGTTTTTT
CASSPRGLADNTGELFF
>TRBV2|many|NA|TRBJ2-3
TGTGCCAGCAGTGAGACGGGATCACTAGATACGCAGTATTTT
CASSETGSLDTQYF
>TRBV11-2|many|TRBD2|TRBJ2-7
TGTGCCAGCAGCGTGGTTAGCGGGAGTGATTACGAGCAGTACTTC
CASSVVSGSDYEQYF
>TRBV18|NA|NA|TRBJ2-2
TGTGCCACGGCGGACAGCAAAAACACCGGGGAGCTGTTTTTT
CATADSKNTGELFF
>TRBV6-1|many|TRBD1|TRBJ1-2
TGTGCCAGCAGGGAGACAGGGGCTCGTGGCTACACCTTC
CASRETGARGYTF
>TRBV27|many|NA|TRBJ2-1
TGTGCCAGCAGTCTTTGGGGGTATGAGCAGTTCTTC
CASSLWGYEQFF
>TRBV24-1|NA|NA|TRBJ2-1
TGTGCCACCACCAGCGGTGCCCGGAGTGAGCAGTTCTTC
CATTSGARSEQFF
>TRBV6-2/TRBV6-3|many|NA|TRBJ2-1
TGTGCCAGCAGTTACTCCGGGACAACCTACAATGAGCAGTTCTTC
CASSYSGTTYNEQFF
>TRBV27|NA|NA|TRBJ2-5
TGTGCCAGCAGCGGGAGAATCCAAGAGACCCAGTACTTC
CASSGRIQETQYF
>TRBV20-1|NA|TRBD2|TRBJ2-5
TGCAGTGCCTTCATAAGCGGGAGAGCAGAGACCCAGTACTTC
CSAFISGRAETQYF
>TRBV20-1|many|TRBD2|TRBJ2-1
TGCAGTGCTAGCAATCGAGGGAGGGCCCCGTTCTTC
CSASNRGRAPFF
>TRBV28|many|TRBD1|TRBJ1-5
TGTGCCAGCAGGATCAGGGGGAAGGGCAATCAGCCCCAGCATTTT
CASRIRGKGNQPQHF
>TRBV20-1|many|TRBD2|TRBJ2-3
TGCAGTGCAAGGACTAGCGGGAGGACAGATACGCAGTATTTT
CSARTSGRTDTQYF
>TRBV7-9|many|TRBD2|TRBJ2-3
TGTGCCAGCAGTCGCGGACTAGCGGAGCCCCGGCGAGATACGCAGTATTTT
CASSRGLAEPRRDTQYF
>TRBV18|NA|TRBD1|TRBJ1-5
TGTGCCAGCTCACCACTACAGGGGCGAGACAATCAGCCCCAGCATTTT
CASSPLQGRDNQPQHF
>TRBV3-1|many|NA|TRBJ2-3
TGTGCCAGCAGCCCGGGACTTAACACAGATACGCAGTATTTT
CASSPGLNTDTQYF
>TRBV30|many|TRBD1|TRBJ1-1
TGTGCCTGGATATTTAAGGGGGCTGATAACACTGAAGCTTTCTTT
CAWIFKGADNTEAFF
>TRBV6-1|few|NA|TRBJ2-5
TGTGCCAGCAGTGAATCGCGGGCCTCCATTGGGAAGACCCAGTACTTC
CASSESRASIGKTQYF
>TRBV29-1|NA|NA|TRBJ2-7
TGCAGCGTTGGAGGGGGTAGCTCCTACGAGCAGTACTTC
CSVGGGSSYEQYF
>TRBV11-2|many|NA|TRBJ2-1
TGTGCCAGCAGCTCAGATTGGAATGAGCAGTTCTTC
CASSSDWNEQFF
>TRBV20-1|many|NA|TRBJ1-1
TGCAGTGTTAAGTCCCAAGGAGGGGCTGAAGCTTTCTTT
CSVKSQGGAEAFF
>TRBV20-1|many|TRBD1|TRBJ2-5
TGCAGTGCTCCTGGGGCAGGGGGCCAAGAGACCCAGTACTTC
CSAPGAGGQETQYF
>TRBV20-1|few|TRBD2|TRBJ2-7
TGCAGTGCTCAAGGACTAGCGGGCGCCTACGAGCAGTACTTC
CSAQGLAGAYEQYF
>TRBV30|many|TRBD1|TRBJ1-2
TGTGCCTGGGGACAGGGTTATGGCTACACCTTC
CAWGQGYGYTF
>TRBV10-3|NA|NA|TRBJ1-2
TGTGCCATCAGTGAGTCACAGGGTCGAGTGGGCTACACCTTC
CAISESQGRVGYTF
>TRBV12-3/TRBV12-4|many|NA|TRBJ2-1
TGTGCCAGCAGTTTAGCGGGGACTTTGAATGAGCAGTTCTTC
CASSLAGTLNEQFF
>TRBV20-1|NA|NA|TRBJ1-3
TGCAGTGCTAGAAGGGCGACCGTCTCTGGAAACACCATATATTTT
CSARRATVSGNTIYF
>TRBV27|few|TRBD2|TRBJ2-7
TGTGCCAGCAGTTTCCTGACTAGCGGGGAAGGTGAGCAGTACTTC
CASSFLTSGEGEQYF
>TRBV2|NA|TRBD2|TRBJ2-1
TGTGCCAGCAGTGACCCCGGGACTAGCGGGGGGACCTACAATGAGCAGTTCTTC
CASSDPGTSGGTYNEQFF
>TRBV5-1|few|NA|TRBJ1-6
TGCGCCAGCAGCCCGGCGGGGAGGTCAAGCTCCTATAATTCACCCCTCCACTTT
CASSPAGRSSSYNSPLHF
>TRBV5-1|few|NA|TRBJ2-5
TGTGCCAGCAGCTCGGACTGGGGGCGGGAGACCCAGTACTTC
CASSSDWGRETQYF
>TRBV10-2|few|TRBD1|TRBJ2-1
TGCGCCAGCGGTAGGGGACAGGGCTTTGGGTTCTTC
CASGRGQGFGFF
>TRBV9|few|TRBD1|TRBJ2-7
TGTGCCAGCAGCGTTAGGACAGGGGGAGAGCAGTACTTC
CASSVRTGGEQYF
>TRBV5-1|few|NA|TRBJ1-4
TGCGCCAGCAGCTGGGGTTCCTCTGTGGATGAAAAACTGTTTTTT
CASSWGSSVDEKLFF
>TRBV9|NA|NA|TRBJ2-3
TGTGCCAGCGGCCGGCAGGCACTCACAGATACGCAGTATTTT
CASGRQALTDTQYF
>TRBV2|many|TRBD2|TRBJ2-5
TGTGCCAGCATGAGACTAGCAGGCCCGTTCTTC
CASMRLAGPFF
>TRBV6-1|NA|NA|TRBJ1-3
TGTGCCAGCAGTGAACGGGTAGGGGCGACTGGAAACACCATATATTTT
CASSERVGATGNTIYF
>TRBV20-1|few|NA|TRBJ2-2
TGCAGTGCTAGGCCAGGGAACACCGGGGAGCTGTTTTTT
CSARPGNTGELFF
>TRBV18|few|TRBD1|TRBJ2-2
TGTGCCAGCTCACGTGACCGGGACAGGGGCTTCACCGGGGAGCTGTTTTTT
CASSRDRDRGFTGELFF
>TRBV4-1|many|TRBD2|TRBJ2-7
TGCGCCAGCAGTAAGGGGGGGAGGACTAGCGGTCATTACGAGCAGTACTTC
CASSKGGRTSGHYEQYF
>TRBV30|NA|NA|TRBJ1-1
TGTGCCTGGAGTGTGATGATGCTGAACACTGAAGCTTTCTTT
CAWSVMMLNTEAFF
>TRBV5-6|many|TRBD1|TRBJ1-2
TGTGCCAGCAGCTTAGCGACAGGGAGTCCCTATGGCTACACCTTC
CASSLATGSPYGYTF